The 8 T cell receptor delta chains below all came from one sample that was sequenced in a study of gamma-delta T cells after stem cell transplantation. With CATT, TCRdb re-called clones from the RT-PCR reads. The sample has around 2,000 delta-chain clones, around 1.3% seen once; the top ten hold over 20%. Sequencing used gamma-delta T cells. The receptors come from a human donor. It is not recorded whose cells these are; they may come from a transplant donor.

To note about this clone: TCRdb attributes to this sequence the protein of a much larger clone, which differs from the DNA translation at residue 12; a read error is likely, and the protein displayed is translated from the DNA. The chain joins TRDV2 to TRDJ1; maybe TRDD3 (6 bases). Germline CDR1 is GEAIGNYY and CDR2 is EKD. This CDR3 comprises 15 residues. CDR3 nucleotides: TGTGCCTGTGACTTCGTCGGGGGGACCACCGATAATCTCATCTTT. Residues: CACDFVGGTTDNLIF.

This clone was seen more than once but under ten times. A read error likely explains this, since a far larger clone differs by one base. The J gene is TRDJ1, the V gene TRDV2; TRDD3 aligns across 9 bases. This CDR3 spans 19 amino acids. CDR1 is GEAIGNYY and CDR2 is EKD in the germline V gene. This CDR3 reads CACDRVLVTGGHYTDKPIF. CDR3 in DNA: TGTGCCTGTGACAGGGTCCTGGTCACTGGGGGACACTACACCGATAAACCCATCTTT.

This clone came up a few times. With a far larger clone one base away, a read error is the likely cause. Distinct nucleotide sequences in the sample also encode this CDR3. In nucleotides, the CDR3 is TGTGCCTGCGAAACGGTACCGTCAGGGACCCAATACACCGATAAACTCATCTTT. Protein sequence: CACETVPSGTQYTDKLIF. The rearrangement links TRDV2 to TRDJ1; D remains ambiguous. Germline V gene lookup returns CDR1 GEAIGNYY and CDR2 EKD. V dropped 7 bases and J dropped 0 bases, with 26 bases sitting between them. The CDR3 has 18 amino acids.

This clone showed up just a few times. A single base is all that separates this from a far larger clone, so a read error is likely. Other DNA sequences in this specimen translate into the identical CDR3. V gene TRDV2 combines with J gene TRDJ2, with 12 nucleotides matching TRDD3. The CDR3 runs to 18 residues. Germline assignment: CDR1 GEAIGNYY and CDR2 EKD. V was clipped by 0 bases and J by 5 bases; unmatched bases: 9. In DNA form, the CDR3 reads TGTGCCTGTGACACCGTCCTGGGGGATACGCTTCTCACAGCACAACTCTTCTTT. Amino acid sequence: CACDTVLGDTLLTAQLFF.

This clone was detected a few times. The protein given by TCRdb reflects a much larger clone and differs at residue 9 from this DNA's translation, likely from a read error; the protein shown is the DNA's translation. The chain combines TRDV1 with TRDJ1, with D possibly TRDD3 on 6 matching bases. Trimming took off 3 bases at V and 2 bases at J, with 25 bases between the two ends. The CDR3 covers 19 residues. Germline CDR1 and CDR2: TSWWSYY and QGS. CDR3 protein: CALGDTMGGVIRGTDKLIF. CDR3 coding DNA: TGTGCTCTTGGGGATACCATGGGGGGCGTAATCCGGGGTACCGATAAACTCATCTTT.

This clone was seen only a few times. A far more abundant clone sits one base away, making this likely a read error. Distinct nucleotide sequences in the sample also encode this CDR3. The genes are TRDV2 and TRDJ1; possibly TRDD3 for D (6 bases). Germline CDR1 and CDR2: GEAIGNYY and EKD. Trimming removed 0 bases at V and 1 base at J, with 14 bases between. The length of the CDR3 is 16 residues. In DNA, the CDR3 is TGTGCCTGTGACACCTTGTTGGGGGTTCTCACCGATAAACTCATCTTT. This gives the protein CACDTLLGVLTDKLIF.

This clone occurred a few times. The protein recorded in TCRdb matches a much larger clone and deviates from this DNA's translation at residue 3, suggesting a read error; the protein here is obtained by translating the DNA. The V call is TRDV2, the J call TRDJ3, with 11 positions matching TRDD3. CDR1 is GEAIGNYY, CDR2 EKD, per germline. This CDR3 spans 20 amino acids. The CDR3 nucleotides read TGTGCCCGTGACCGTGTACTGGGGGATAAGAGCTCCTGGGACACCCGACAGATGTTTTTC. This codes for CARDRVLGDKSSWDTRQMFF.

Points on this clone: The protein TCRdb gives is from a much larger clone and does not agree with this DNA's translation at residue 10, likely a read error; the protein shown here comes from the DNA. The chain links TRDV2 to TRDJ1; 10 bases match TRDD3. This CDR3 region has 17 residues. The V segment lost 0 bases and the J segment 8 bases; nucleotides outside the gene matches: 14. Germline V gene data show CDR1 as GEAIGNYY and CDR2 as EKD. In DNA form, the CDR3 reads TGTGCCTGTGACACCTTGGGGGATACTGCCAGCCACGACAAACTCATCTTT. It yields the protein CACDTLGDTASHDKLIF.